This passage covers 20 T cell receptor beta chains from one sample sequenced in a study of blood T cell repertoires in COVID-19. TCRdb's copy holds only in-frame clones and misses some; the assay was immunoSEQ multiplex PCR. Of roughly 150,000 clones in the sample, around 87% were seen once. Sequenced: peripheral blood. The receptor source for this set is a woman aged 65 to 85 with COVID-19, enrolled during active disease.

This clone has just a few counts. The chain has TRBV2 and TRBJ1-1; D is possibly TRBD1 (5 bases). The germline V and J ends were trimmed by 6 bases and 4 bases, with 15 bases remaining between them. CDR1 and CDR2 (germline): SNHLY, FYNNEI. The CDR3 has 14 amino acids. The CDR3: CASRPRDLGTEAFF. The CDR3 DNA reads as TGTGCCAGCAGGCCCAGGGATTTAGGCACTGAAGCTTTCTTT.

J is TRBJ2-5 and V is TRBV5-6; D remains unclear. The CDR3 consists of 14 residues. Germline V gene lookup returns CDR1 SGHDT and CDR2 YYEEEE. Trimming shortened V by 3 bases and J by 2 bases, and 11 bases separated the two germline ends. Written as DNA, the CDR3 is TGTGCCAGCAGCTCTGCAGGCCGGCAAGAGACCCAGTACTTC. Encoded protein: CASSSAGRQETQYF.

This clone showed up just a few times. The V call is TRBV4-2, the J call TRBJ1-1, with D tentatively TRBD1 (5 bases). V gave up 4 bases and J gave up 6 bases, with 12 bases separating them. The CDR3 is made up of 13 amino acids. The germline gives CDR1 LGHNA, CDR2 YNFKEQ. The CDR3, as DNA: TGTGCCAGCAGCCCTCTTCGGGACTCTGAAGCTTTCTTT. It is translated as CASSPLRDSEAFF.

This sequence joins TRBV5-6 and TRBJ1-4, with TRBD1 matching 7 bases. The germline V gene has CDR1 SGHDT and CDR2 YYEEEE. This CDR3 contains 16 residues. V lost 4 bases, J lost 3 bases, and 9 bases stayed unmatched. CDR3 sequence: CASSPSDRTPNEKLFF. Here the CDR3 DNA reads TGTGCCAGCAGCCCATCGGACAGGACTCCTAATGAAAAACTGTTTTTT. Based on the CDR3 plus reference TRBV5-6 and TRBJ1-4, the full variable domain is DAGVTQSPTHLIKTRGQQVTLRCSPKSGHDTVSWYQQALGQGPQFIFQYYEEEERQRGNFPDRFSGHQFPNYSSELNVNALLLGDSALYLCASSPSDRTPNEKLFFGSGTQLSVL.

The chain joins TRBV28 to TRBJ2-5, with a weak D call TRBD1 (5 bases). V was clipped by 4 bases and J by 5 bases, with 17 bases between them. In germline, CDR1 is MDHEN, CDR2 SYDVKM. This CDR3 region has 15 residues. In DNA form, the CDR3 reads TGTGCCAGCAGTTGGGGCACCCCAAGTAAGGAGACCCAGTACTTC. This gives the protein CASSWGTPSKETQYF.

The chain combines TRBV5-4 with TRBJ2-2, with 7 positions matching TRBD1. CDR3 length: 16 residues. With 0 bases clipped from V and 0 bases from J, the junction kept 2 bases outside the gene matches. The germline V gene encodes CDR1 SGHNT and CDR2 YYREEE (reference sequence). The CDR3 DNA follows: TGTGCCAGCAGCTTGGGAGGGACAGCGAACACCGGGGAGCTGTTTTTT. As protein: CASSLGGTANTGELFF. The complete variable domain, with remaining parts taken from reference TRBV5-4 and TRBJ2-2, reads ETGVTQSPTHLIKTRGQQVTLRCSSQSGHNTVSWYQQALGQGPQFIFQYYREEENGRGNFPPRFSGLQFPNYSSELNVNALELDDSALYLCASSLGGTANTGELFFGEGSRLTVL.

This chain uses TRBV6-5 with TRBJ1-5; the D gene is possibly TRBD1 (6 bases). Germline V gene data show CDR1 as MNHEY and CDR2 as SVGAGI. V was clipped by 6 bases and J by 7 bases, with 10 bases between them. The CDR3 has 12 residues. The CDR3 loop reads CASREGDQPQHF. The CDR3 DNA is TGTGCCAGCAGAGAGGGGGACCAGCCCCAGCATTTT.

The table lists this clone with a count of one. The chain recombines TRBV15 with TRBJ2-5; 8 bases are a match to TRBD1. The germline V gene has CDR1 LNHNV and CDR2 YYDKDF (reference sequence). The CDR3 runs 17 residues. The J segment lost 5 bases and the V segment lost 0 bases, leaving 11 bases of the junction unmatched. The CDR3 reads CATSRDGGRGREETQYF. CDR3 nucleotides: TGTGCCACCAGCAGAGATGGGGGCAGGGGGCGCGAGGAGACCCAGTACTTC. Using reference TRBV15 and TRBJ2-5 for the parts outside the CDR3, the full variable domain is DAMVIQNPRYQVTQFGKPVTLSCSQTLNHNVMYWYQQKSSQAPKLLFHYYDKDFNNEADTPDNFQSRRPNTSFCFLDIRSPGLGDTAMYLCATSRDGGRGREETQYFGPGTRLLVL.

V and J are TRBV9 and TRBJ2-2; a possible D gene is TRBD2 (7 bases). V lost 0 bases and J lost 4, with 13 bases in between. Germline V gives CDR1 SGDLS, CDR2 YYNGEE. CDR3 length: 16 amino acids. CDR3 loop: CASSVVGGAGTGELFF. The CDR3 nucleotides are TGTGCCAGCAGCGTAGTTGGGGGGGCCGGCACCGGGGAGCTGTTTTTT.

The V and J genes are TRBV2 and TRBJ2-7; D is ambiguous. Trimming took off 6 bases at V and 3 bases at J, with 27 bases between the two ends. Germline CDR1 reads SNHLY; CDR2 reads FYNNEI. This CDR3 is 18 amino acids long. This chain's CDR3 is CASSETIQAYLSLYEQYF. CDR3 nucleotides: TGTGCCAGCAGCGAGACAATCCAGGCGTACCTCTCTCTCTACGAGCAGTACTTC.

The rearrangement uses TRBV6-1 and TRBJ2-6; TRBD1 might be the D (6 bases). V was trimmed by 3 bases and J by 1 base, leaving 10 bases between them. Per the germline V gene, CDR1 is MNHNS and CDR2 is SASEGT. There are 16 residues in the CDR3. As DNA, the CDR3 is TGTGCCAGCAGTGATTTTAGGGGGTCTGGGGCCAACGTCCTGACTTTC. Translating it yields CASSDFRGSGANVLTF.

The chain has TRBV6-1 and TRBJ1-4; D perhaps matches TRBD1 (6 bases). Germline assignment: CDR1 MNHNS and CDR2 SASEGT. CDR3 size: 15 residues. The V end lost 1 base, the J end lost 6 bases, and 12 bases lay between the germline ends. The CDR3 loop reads CASSEVKGVDEKLFF. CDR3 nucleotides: TGTGCCAGCAGTGAAGTAAAGGGGGTGGATGAAAAACTGTTTTTT.

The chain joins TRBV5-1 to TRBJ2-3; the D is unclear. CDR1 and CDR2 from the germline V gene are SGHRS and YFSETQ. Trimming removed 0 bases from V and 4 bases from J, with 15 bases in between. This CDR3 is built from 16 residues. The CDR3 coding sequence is TGCGCCAGCAGCTTGGTATACAGCCTGTTCCCAGATACGCAGTATTTT. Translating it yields CASSLVYSLFPDTQYF. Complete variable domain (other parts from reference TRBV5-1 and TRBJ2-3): KAGVTQTPRYLIKTRGQQVTLSCSPISGHRSVSWYQQTPGQGLQFLFEYFSETQRNKGNFPGRFSGRQFSNSRSEMNVSTLELGDSALYLCASSLVYSLFPDTQYFGPGTRLTVL.

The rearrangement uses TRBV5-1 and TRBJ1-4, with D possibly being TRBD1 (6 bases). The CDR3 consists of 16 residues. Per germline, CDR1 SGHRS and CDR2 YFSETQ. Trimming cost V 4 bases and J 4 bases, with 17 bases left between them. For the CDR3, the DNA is TGCGCCAGCAGCCGAGGGGGAACAGGGATTAATGAAAAACTGTTTTTT. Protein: CASSRGGTGINEKLFF. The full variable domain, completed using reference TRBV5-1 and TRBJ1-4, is KAGVTQTPRYLIKTRGQQVTLSCSPISGHRSVSWYQQTPGQGLQFLFEYFSETQRNKGNFPGRFSGRQFSNSRSEMNVSTLELGDSALYLCASSRGGTGINEKLFFGSGTQLSVL.

As DNA, the CDR3 is TGTGCCAGCAGCTTAGGACCACAATCGGGTGAAAAACTGTTTTTT. Translation gives CASSLGPQSGEKLFF. This chain connects TRBV7-9 to TRBJ1-4; no reliable D call. Trimming pared 1 base from V and 7 bases from J, leaving 13 bases between. The CDR3 has 15 amino acids. The germline V gene has CDR1 SEHNR and CDR2 FQNEAQ (reference sequence).

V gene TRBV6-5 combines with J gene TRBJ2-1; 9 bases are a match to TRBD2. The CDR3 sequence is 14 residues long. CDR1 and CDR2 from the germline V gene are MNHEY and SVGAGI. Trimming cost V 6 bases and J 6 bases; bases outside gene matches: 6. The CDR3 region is CASRPGLARNEQFF. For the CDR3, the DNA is TGTGCCAGCAGGCCGGGACTAGCACGCAATGAGCAGTTCTTC.

The CDR3 sequence is CASRETGIRTEAFF. Here the CDR3 DNA reads TGTGCCAGCAGGGAGACAGGGATCCGCACTGAAGCTTTCTTT. The rearrangement uses TRBV6-5 and TRBJ1-1; 7 bases agree with TRBD1. Germline V gene sequence: CDR1 MNHEY, CDR2 SVGAGI. The CDR3 totals 14 residues. Trimming cost V 6 bases and J 4 bases; bases outside gene matches: 8.

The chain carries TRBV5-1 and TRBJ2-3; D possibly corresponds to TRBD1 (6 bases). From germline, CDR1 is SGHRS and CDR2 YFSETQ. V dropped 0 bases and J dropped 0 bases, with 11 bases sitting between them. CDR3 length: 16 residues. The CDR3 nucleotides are TGCGCCAGCAGCTTGGATGGGGGACACAGCACAGATACGCAGTATTTT. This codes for CASSLDGGHSTDTQYF.

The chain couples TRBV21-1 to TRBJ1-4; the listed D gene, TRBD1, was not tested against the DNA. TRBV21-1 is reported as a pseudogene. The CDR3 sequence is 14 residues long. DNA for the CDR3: TGTGCCAGCGTACAGGGGGCGATGAGAGAAAAACTGTTTTTT. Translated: CASVQGAMREKLFF.

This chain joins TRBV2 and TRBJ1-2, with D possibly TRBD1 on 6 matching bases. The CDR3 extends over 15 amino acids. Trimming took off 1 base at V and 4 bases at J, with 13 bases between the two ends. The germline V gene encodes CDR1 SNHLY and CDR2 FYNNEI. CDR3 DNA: TGTGCCAGCAGTGAAGGGACGGGGGGCTCCTATGGCTACACCTTC. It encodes CASSEGTGGSYGYTF.